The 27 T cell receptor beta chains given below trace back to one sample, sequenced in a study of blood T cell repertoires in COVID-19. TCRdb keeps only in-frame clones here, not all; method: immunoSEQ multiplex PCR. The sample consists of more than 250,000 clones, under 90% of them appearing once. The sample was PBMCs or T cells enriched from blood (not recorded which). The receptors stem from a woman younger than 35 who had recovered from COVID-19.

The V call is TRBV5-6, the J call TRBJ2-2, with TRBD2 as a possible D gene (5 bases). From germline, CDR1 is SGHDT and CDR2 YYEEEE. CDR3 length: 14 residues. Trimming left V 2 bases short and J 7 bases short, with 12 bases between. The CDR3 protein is CASSLEGRDGELFF. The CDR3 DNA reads TGTGCCAGCAGCTTAGAAGGCCGGGACGGGGAGCTGTTTTTT.

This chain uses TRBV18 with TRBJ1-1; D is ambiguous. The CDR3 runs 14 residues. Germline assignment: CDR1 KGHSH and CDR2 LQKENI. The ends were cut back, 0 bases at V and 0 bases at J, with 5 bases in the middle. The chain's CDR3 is CASSPPAVNTEAFF. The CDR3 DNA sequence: TGTGCCAGCTCACCACCGGCGGTGAACACTGAAGCTTTCTTT.

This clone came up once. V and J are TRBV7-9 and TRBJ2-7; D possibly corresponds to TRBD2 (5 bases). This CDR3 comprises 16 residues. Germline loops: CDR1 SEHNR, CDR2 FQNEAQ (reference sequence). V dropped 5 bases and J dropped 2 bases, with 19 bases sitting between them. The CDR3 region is CASSGAVGTEAYEQYF. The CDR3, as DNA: TGTGCCAGCAGCGGCGCCGTTGGAACGGAGGCCTACGAGCAGTACTTC.

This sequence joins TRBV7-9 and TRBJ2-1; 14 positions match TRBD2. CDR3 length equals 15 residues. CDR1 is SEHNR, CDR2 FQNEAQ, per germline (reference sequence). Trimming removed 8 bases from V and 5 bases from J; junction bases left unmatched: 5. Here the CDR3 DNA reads TGTGCCAGCCTGGGACTAGCGGGGGTGGACAATGAGCAGTTCTTC. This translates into CASLGLAGVDNEQFF.

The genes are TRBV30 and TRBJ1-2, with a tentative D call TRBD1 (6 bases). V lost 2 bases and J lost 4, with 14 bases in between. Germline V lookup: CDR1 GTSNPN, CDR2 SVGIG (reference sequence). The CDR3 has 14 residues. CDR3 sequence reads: CAWSTPGAGYGYTF. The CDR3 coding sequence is TGTGCCTGGAGTACACCAGGGGCTGGCTATGGCTACACCTTC.

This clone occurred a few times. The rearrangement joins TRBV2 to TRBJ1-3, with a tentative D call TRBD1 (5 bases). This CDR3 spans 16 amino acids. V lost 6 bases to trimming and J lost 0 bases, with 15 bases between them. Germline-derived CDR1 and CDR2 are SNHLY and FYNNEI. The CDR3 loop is CASRTQGYRSGNTIYF. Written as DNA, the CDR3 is TGTGCCAGCAGGACCCAGGGATATCGCTCTGGAAACACCATATATTTT.

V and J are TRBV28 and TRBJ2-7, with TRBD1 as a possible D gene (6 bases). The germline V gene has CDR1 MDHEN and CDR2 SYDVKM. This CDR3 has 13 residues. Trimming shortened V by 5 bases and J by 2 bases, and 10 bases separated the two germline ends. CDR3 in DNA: TGTGCCAGCAGTCCGGACAGAACCTACGAGCAGTACTTC. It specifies CASSPDRTYEQYF. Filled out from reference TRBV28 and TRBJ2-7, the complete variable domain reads DVKVTQSSRYLVKRTGEKVFLECVQDMDHENMFWYRQDPGLGLRLIYFSYDVKMKEKGDIPEGYSVSREKKERFSLILESASTNQTSMYLCASSPDRTYEQYFGPGTRLTVT.

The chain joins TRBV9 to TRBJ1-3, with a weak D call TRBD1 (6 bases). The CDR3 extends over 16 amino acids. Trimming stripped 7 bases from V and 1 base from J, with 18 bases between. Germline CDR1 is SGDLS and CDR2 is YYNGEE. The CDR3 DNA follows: TGTGCCAGCGGGAGGGGGACAAAGCTGTCTGGAAACACCATATATTTT. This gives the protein CASGRGTKLSGNTIYF.

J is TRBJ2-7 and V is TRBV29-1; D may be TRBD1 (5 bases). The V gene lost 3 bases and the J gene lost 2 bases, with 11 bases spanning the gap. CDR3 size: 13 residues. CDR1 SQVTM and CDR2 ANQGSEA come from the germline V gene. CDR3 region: CSVDKAGTYEQYF. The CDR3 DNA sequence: TGCAGCGTTGACAAGGCAGGGACCTACGAGCAGTACTTC.

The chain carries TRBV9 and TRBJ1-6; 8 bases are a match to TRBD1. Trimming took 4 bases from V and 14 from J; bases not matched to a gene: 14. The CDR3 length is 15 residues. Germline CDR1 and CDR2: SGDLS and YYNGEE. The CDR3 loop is CASSPGGTGFRSLHF. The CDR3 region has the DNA TGTGCCAGCAGCCCGGGCGGGACAGGATTTCGGTCCCTCCACTTT. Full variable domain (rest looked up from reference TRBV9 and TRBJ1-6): DSGVTQTPKHLITATGQRVTLRCSPRSGDLSVYWYQQSLDQGLQFLIQYYNGEERAKGNILERFSAQQFPDLHSELNLSSLELGDSALYFCASSPGGTGFRSLHFGNGTRLTVT.

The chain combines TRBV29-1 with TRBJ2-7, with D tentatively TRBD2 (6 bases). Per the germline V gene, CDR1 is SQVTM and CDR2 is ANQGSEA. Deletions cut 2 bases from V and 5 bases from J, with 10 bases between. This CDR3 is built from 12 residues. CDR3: CSVERGIHEQYF. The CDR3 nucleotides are TGCAGCGTTGAACGCGGGATCCACGAGCAGTACTTC.

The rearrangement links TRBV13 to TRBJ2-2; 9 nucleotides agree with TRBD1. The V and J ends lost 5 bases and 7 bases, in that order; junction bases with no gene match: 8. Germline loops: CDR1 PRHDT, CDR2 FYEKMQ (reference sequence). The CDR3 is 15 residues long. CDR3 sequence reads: CASSHRDRVDGELFF. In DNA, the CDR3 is TGTGCCAGCAGCCATCGGGACAGGGTAGACGGGGAGCTGTTTTTT.

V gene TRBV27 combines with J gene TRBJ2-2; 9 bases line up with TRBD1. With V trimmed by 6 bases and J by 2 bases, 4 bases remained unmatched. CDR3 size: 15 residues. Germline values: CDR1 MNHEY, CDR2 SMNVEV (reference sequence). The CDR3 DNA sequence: TGTGCCAGCAGCTGGGGACAGGGAAACACCGGGGAGCTGTTTTTT. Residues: CASSWGQGNTGELFF.

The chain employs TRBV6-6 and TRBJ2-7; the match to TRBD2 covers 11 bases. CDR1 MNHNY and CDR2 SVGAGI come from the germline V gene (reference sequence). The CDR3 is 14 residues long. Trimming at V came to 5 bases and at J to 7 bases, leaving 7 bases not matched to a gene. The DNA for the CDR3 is TGTGCCAGCAGTCCAGCTAGCGGGGGGAATGAGCAGTACTTC. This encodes CASSPASGGNEQYF.

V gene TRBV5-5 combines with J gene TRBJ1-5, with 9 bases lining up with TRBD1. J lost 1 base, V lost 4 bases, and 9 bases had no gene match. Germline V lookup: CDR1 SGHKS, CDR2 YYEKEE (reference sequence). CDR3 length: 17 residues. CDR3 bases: TGTGCCAGCAGCCGGACAGGGGTTTGGTCGAGCAATCAGCCCCAGCATTTT. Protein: CASSRTGVWSSNQPQHF.

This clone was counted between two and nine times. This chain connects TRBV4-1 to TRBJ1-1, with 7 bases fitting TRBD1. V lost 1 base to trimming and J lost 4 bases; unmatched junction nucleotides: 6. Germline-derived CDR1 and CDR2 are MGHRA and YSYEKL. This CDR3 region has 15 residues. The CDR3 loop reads CASSQVRGSSTEAFF. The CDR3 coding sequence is TGCGCCAGCAGCCAAGTCAGGGGGAGTAGCACTGAAGCTTTCTTT.

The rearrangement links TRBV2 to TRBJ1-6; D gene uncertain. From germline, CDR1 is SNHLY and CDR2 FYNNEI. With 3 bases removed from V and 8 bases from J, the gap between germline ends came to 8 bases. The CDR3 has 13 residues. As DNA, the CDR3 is TGTGCCAGCAGTGAGGGCTTTTATTCACCCCTCCACTTT. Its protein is CASSEGFYSPLHF.

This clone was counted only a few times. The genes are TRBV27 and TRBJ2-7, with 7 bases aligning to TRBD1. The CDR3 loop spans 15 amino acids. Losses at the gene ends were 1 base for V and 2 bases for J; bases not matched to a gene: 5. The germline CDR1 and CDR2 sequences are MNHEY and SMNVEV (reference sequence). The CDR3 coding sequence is TGTGCCAGCAGTTTATTTGGGACAGAGCCCTACGAGCAGTACTTC. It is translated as CASSLFGTEPYEQYF.

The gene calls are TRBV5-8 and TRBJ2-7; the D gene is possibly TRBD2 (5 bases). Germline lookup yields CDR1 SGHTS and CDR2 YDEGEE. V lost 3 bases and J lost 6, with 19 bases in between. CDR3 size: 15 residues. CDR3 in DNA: TGTGCCAGCAGCTCACTTGGGCTACGTCGGGGCGAGCAGTACTTC. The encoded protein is CASSSLGLRRGEQYF. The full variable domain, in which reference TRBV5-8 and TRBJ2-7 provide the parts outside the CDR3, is EAGVTQSPTHLIKTRGQQATLRCSPISGHTSVYWYQQALGLGLQFLLWYDEGEERNRGNFPPRFSGRQFPNYSSELNVNALELEDSALYLCASSSLGLRRGEQYFGPGTRLTVT.

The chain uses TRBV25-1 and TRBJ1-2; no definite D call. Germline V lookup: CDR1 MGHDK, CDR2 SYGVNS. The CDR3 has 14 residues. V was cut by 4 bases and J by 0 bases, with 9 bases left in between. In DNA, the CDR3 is TGTGCCAGCAGTGGACAAAATACTAACTATGGCTACACCTTC. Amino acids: CASSGQNTNYGYTF.

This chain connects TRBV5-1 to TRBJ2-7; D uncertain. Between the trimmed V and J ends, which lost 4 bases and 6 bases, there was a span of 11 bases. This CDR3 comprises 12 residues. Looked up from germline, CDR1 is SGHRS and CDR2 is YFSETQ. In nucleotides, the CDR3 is TGCGCCAGCAGCGGTGACTGGAGCGAGCAGTACTTC. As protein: CASSGDWSEQYF.

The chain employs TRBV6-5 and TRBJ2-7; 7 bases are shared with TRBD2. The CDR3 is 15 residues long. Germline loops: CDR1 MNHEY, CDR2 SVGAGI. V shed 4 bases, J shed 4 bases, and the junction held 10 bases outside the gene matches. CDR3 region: CASSFSGTTAYEQYF. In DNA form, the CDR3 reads TGTGCCAGCAGTTTTTCCGGGACTACCGCGTACGAGCAGTACTTC.

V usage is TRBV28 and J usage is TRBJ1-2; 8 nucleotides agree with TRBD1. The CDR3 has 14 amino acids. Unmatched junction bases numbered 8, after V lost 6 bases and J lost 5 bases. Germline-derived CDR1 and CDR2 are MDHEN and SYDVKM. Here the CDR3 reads CASRLQGEGYGYTF. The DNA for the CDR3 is TGTGCCAGCAGACTACAGGGGGAAGGATATGGCTACACCTTC.

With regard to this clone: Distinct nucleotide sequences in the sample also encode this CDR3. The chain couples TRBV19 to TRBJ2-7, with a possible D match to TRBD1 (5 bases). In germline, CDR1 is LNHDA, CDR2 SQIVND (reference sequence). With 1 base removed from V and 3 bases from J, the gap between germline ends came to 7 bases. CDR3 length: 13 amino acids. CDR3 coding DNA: TGTGCCAGTAGTATAGGGCAGGGCTACGAGCAGTACTTC. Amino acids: CASSIGQGYEQYF.

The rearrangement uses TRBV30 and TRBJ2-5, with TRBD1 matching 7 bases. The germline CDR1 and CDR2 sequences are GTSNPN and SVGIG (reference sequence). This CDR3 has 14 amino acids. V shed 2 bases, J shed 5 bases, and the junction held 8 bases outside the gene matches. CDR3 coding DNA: TGTGCCTGGAGTCGGTCCGGGACAGTCGAGACCCAGTACTTC. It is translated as CAWSRSGTVETQYF.

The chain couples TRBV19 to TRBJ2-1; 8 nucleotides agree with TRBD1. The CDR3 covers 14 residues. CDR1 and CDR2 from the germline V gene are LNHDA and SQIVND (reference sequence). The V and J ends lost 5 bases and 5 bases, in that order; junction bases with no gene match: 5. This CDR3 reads CASSWTGHHNEQFF. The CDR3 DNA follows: TGTGCCAGTAGTTGGACAGGGCATCACAATGAGCAGTTCTTC.

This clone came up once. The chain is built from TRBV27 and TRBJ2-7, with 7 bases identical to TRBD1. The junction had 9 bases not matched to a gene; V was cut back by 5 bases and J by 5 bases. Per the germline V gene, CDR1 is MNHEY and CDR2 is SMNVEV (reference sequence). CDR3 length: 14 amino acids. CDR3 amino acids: CASSPWTGKDEQYF. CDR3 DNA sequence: TGTGCCAGCAGTCCGTGGACAGGCAAGGACGAGCAGTACTTC.